Below, 13 T cell receptor beta chains from the same sample are listed, as sequenced in a study of T cell responses to AZD1222 COVID-19 vaccine. Profiled with immunoSEQ multiplex PCR; TCRdb holds only in-frame clones, not every one. This table has some 140,000 clones, roughly nine tenths appearing once. This sample comprised peripheral blood, obtained 28 days after the second AZD1222 dose. These TCRs come from an adult who received the AZD1222 COVID-19 vaccine.

The chain has TRBV18 and TRBJ1-2; TRBD1 agrees at 7 bases. Trimming cost V 3 bases and J 6 bases; bases outside gene matches: 13. Germline CDR1 and CDR2: KGHSH and LQKENI. CDR3 length: 16 residues. CDR3 protein: CASSPPGGTKGDGYTF. As DNA, the CDR3 is TGTGCCAGCTCACCCCCAGGGGGGACCAAGGGGGATGGCTACACCTTC.

V usage is TRBV18 and J usage is TRBJ1-2, with D possibly matching TRBD1 (5 bases). This CDR3 has 15 residues. CDR1 KGHSH and CDR2 LQKENI come from the germline V gene. V was pared by 3 bases and J by 0 bases, with 11 bases between. For the CDR3, the DNA is TGTGCCAGCTCACCCTTCGACAGTTCTAACTATGGCTACACCTTC. Protein: CASSPFDSSNYGYTF.

The rearrangement links TRBV18 to TRBJ1-2; tentative D call: TRBD1 (5 bases). The V and J ends lost 2 bases and 6 bases respectively, with 10 bases between them. The CDR3 length is 13 residues. Germline V gives CDR1 KGHSH, CDR2 LQKENI. CDR3 residues: CASSPDSQDGYTF. DNA for the CDR3: TGTGCCAGCTCACCAGACAGCCAGGATGGCTACACCTTC. The entire variable domain, with the rest obtained from reference TRBV18 and TRBJ1-2, is as follows: NAGVMQNPRHLVRRRGQEARLRCSPMKGHSHVYWYRQLPEEGLKFMVYLQKENIIDESGMPKERFSAEFPKEGPSILRIQQVVRGDSAAYFCASSPDSQDGYTFGSGTRLTVV.

The chain is built from TRBV3-1 (or the pseudogene TRBV3-2) and TRBJ2-2; perhaps TRBD1 as D (6 bases). V was clipped by 0 bases and J by 1 base, with 18 bases between them. CDR1 and CDR2 (germline): LGHDT, YNNKEL (reference sequence). This CDR3 is built from 19 residues. CDR3 nucleotides: TGTGCCAGCAGCCAAGAAAGCCCCGGTTGGGGGCTGAACACCGGGGAGCTGTTTTTT. Protein: CASSQESPGWGLNTGELFF.

This chain links TRBV7-8 with TRBJ1-4; TRBD1 aligns across 7 bases. The CDR3 runs to 15 residues. V was clipped by 5 bases and J by 5 bases; unmatched bases: 8. Germline CDR1 reads SGHVS; CDR2 reads FQNEAQ. CDR3 in DNA: TGTGCCAGCAGCGCCAGACAGGGTCTCAATGAAAAACTGTTTTTT. Translation: CASSARQGLNEKLFF. The variable domain in full, completed from reference TRBV7-8 and TRBJ1-4, reads GAGVSQSPRYKVAKRGQDVALRCDPISGHVSLFWYQQALGQGPEFLTYFQNEAQLDKSGLPSDRFFAERPEGSVSTLKIQRTQQEDSAVYLCASSARQGLNEKLFFGSGTQLSVL.

The J gene is TRBJ2-3, the V gene TRBV6-1, with D unresolved. V was shortened by 3 bases and J by 1 base, with 5 bases between the two germline ends. The germline CDR1 and CDR2 sequences are MNHNS and SASEGT. The CDR3 is 13 amino acids. CDR3 DNA: TGTGCCAGCAGTGAGGCAGGCACAGATACGCAGTATTTT. Residues: CASSEAGTDTQYF.

The V gene is TRBV30, the J gene TRBJ1-6; D is ambiguous. Trimming shortened V by 0 bases and J by 8 bases, and 14 bases separated the two germline ends. The CDR3 has 15 amino acids. CDR1 and CDR2 from the germline V gene are GTSNPN and SVGIG (reference sequence). CDR3 residues: CAWSVWAGNDSPLHF. The DNA for the CDR3 is TGTGCCTGGAGTGTATGGGCGGGGAACGATTCACCCCTCCACTTT.

In this sample, this clone turned up a few times. The chain combines TRBV10-1 with TRBJ2-2; no reliable D call. V lost 1 base and J lost 6, with 3 bases in between. Per germline, CDR1 WNHNN and CDR2 SYGVQD (reference sequence). The length of the CDR3 is 12 residues. CDR3 loop: CASSEFAGELFF. CDR3 nucleotide sequence: TGCGCCAGCAGTGAGTTCGCCGGGGAGCTGTTTTTT.

This clone was recorded at least ten times. The V gene is TRBV14, the J gene TRBJ1-1, with a possible D match to TRBD1 (5 bases). This CDR3 has 15 amino acids. Trimming removed 1 base at V and 6 bases at J, with 15 bases between. Germline values: CDR1 SGHDN, CDR2 FVKESK. CDR3 region: CASSQAWRGLAEAFF. Here the CDR3 DNA reads TGTGCCAGCAGCCAAGCTTGGCGGGGCTTAGCTGAAGCTTTCTTT.

This chain connects TRBV3-1 (or the pseudogene TRBV3-2) to TRBJ1-3; D ambiguous. Germline CDR1 LGHDT, CDR2 YNNKEL (reference sequence). This CDR3 comprises 12 residues. V dropped 4 bases and J dropped 3 bases, with 4 bases sitting between them. CDR3 bases: TGTGCCAGCAGCCCCTTTGGAAACACCATATATTTT. Protein product: CASSPFGNTIYF.

CDR3 protein: CASSQRAGGGSEQFF. Here the CDR3 DNA reads TGCGCCAGCAGTCAACGAGCGGGAGGGGGGAGTGAGCAGTTCTTC. The chain combines TRBV23-1 with TRBJ2-1, with TRBD2 matching 10 bases. TRBV23-1 qualifies as an ORF whose function is uncertain. Trimming cost V 2 bases and J 9 bases; bases outside gene matches: 7. The CDR3 totals 15 residues.

This clone was seen just once. The gene calls are TRBV19 and TRBJ2-5, with D hard to call. There are 14 residues in the CDR3. V was cut by 3 bases and J by 5 bases, with 13 bases left in between. In germline, CDR1 is LNHDA, CDR2 SQIVND (reference sequence). The CDR3 DNA is TGTGCCAGTAGTATTCCTCAAAGGGCGGAGACCCAGTACTTC. Translating it yields CASSIPQRAETQYF.

The chain has TRBV20-1 and TRBJ2-2; 9 bases agree with TRBD1. CDR1 and CDR2 from the germline V gene are DFQATT and SNEGSKA (reference sequence). Unmatched junction bases numbered 6, after V lost 3 bases and J lost 4 bases. This CDR3 region has 15 residues. CDR3 region: CSASGQGSRTGELFF. CDR3 nucleotide sequence: TGCAGTGCTAGTGGACAGGGGAGTCGCACCGGGGAGCTGTTTTTT.